These 10 T cell receptor beta chains originate from one sample sequenced in a study of T cell repertoires in cytomegalovirus infection. From the reads, TCRdb called clonotypes with MiXCR, one entry per CDR3 protein. The sample carries more than 150,000 distinct CDR3 sequences, about 20% recorded once. Sequenced input: PBMCs. The origin of the receptors is a human donor in good health (CMV status not recorded). Some clones in this sample may be carry-over from other donors' samples.

The chain couples TRBV10-3 to TRBJ1-2, with D maybe TRBD1 (6 bases). V lost 8 bases, J lost 6 bases, and 19 bases lay in between. Looked up from germline, CDR1 is ENHRY and CDR2 is SYGVKD. This CDR3 is built from 14 residues. The CDR3 protein is CAIWEAGRQDGYTF. CDR3 DNA: TGTGCCATCTGGGAAGCCGGGAGACAGGATGGCTACACCTTC.

This chain links TRBV6-2 or TRBV6-3 with TRBJ2-7; D perhaps matches TRBD2 (7 bases). The CDR3 has 14 residues. Trimming took off 3 bases at V and 7 bases at J, with 16 bases between the two ends. The germline gives CDR1 MNHEY, CDR2 SVGEGT. DNA of the CDR3: TGTGCCAGCAGTTATTCGGGGGGCGCGAGAGAGCAGTACTTC. Translation: CASSYSGGAREQYF.

This clonotype was observed at least ten times. An end of the junction differs from the germline gene, which may be a read error. This chain links TRBV12-3 or TRBV12-4 with TRBJ2-1; 9 bases fit TRBD2. The CDR3 contains 15 residues. The DNA of the CDR3 is TGTGCCAGCACCCTTAGCGGGAGCCCCAACAATGAGCAGCTCTTC. This codes for CASTLSGSPNNEQLF.

The chain has TRBV3-1 and TRBJ2-7; D is uncertain. From germline, CDR1 is LGHDT and CDR2 YNNKEL (reference sequence). The germline V and J ends were trimmed by 0 bases and 3 bases, with 0 bases remaining between them. This CDR3 region has 11 residues. CDR3 sequence reads: CASSQDYEQYF. CDR3 DNA: TGTGCCAGCAGCCAAGACTACGAGCAGTACTTC.

This clonotype was seen repeatedly, ten times or more. This chain joins TRBV7-8 and TRBJ1-2, with 7 bases fitting TRBD1. Germline trimming cut 4 bases from V and 8 bases from J; bases unmatched to any gene: 13. CDR1 is SGHVS and CDR2 is FQNEAQ in the germline V gene. This CDR3 has 15 amino acids. For the CDR3, the DNA is TGTGCCAGCAGCTCAAGAATTCCAGGGGGGGTCGGCTACACCTTC. Its translation: CASSSRIPGGVGYTF.

This clonotype was seen only a few times. This chain links TRBV25-1 with TRBJ1-1; D gene unclear. V was pared by 7 bases and J by 0 bases, with 15 bases between. The CDR3 length is 15 residues. CDR1 and CDR2 (germline): MGHDK, SYGVNS. CDR3 bases: TGTGCCAGCACCGCCGGGAGGGCCATGAACACTGAAGCTTTCTTT. It specifies CASTAGRAMNTEAFF.

Only a few counts were recorded for this clonotype. The J gene is TRBJ2-7, the V gene TRBV7-9; D is possibly TRBD2 (5 bases). V lost 4 bases, J lost 1 base, and 8 bases lay in between. Germline CDR1 and CDR2: SEHNR and FQNEAQ (reference sequence). The CDR3 loop spans 13 amino acids. CDR3 protein: CASSYSGSYEQYF. The CDR3 coding sequence is TGTGCCAGCAGCTACTCGGGGTCCTACGAGCAGTACTTC. Looking up the rest from reference TRBV7-9 and TRBJ2-7 gives the full variable domain: DTGVSQNPRHKITKRGQNVTFRCDPISEHNRLYWYRQTLGQGPEFLTYFQNEAQLEKSRLLSDRFSAERPKGSFSTLEIQRTEQGDSAMYLCASSYSGSYEQYFGPGTRLTVT.

In this sample, this clonotype turned up a few times. This chain links TRBV28 with TRBJ1-5, with 8 nucleotides matching TRBD1. Looked up from germline, CDR1 is MDHEN and CDR2 is SYDVKM. V lost 4 bases and J lost 3; bases outside the gene matches: 2. The CDR3 extends over 14 amino acids. The chain's CDR3 is CASSSGGFNQPQHF. The CDR3, as DNA: TGTGCCAGCAGTTCAGGGGGCTTCAATCAGCCCCAGCATTTT.

Only a few counts were recorded for this clonotype. The chain recombines TRBV12-3 or TRBV12-4 with TRBJ2-7; the D call may be TRBD1 or TRBD2 (5 bases each). This CDR3 is built from 14 residues. Trimming removed 5 bases at V and 3 bases at J, with 14 bases between. CDR3 sequence (DNA): TGTGCCAGCAGTGGACAAGTCGAGGGCTACGAGCAGTACTTC. This gives the protein CASSGQVEGYEQYF.

The CDR3 coding sequence is TGTGCCAGCAGCTTAGAAAGCGGGGGGACCTCCGAGCAGTACTTC. It yields the protein CASSLESGGTSEQYF. The chain combines TRBV7-2 with TRBJ2-7; TRBD2 matches 9 bases. J was trimmed by 6 bases and V by 1 base; bases with no gene match: 7. The germline V gene has CDR1 SGHTA and CDR2 FQGNSA. The CDR3 contains 15 residues.